The entry below describes one TCR beta chain. This clonotype was seen a handful of times. Its antigen is still unknown. No per-base quality is available; no much larger clone lies one base away. Ficoll-Paque density gradient centrifugation was the method used to isolate PBMCs. From the germline V gene, CDR1 is MGHRA and CDR2 is YSYEKL. From its cysteine to its phenylalanine, the CDR3 spans 16 amino acids. The read is trimmed to its CDR3 DNA, 48 bases read in frame from base 1. Compared with germline, V lacks 0 bases and J lacks 2 bases; bases without a gene match: 2. These reads were obtained on an Illumina NovaSeq 6000. Using 5'RACE with constant-segment primers, TCRalpha and TCRbeta cDNA libraries were constructed, with sample barcodes and unique molecular identifiers added in the process. RNA was extracted from every sample with Trizol reagent. The libraries were amplified in two PCR steps, and the second step added a second sample barcode and Illumina TruSeq adapters. The libraries were sequenced on an Illumina NovaSeq using 2 x 150 bp paired-end reads. Under the source paper's analysis protocol: The reads were demultiplexed and collapsed into UMI-guided consensus sequences using migec v1.2.7. Using mixcr v2.1.11, UMI consensuses were aligned to TRA and TRB V and J templates and then assembled into clonotypes. Clonotypes were classified as expanded or contracted when called significant by both edgeR and NoisET, with noise models trained on biological replicates. For edgeR calls, the cutoffs were a false discovery rate-adjusted p below 0.01 and a log2 fold-change threshold of 1. As an exploratory analysis of dynamics, max-normalized trajectories of the 1000 most abundant clonotypes were examined by PCA with hierarchical clustering. Separately sequenced CD4+ and CD8+ repertoires were used to assign the CD4 or CD8 phenotype of responding clones. TCRdb cleaned the public reads at Q25 with fastp, built clones with MiXCR and kept in-frame beta chains. Identical CDR3 proteins give one entry, which carries the most common genes and DNA. In this record, the V and J calls reflect TCRdb's handling and not the investigators' own analysis. The sample profile shows roughly 400,000 distinct CDR3 sequences; about 24% of them were found once. The ten largest clones add up to roughly 8.7% of the sample.

The data derive from a study of T-cell memory formation after mild COVID-19 (dated by TCRdb to the early 2020s). Looking at the study overall: Most TCR sequence clusters were specific to one of the two donors. Longitudinal TCRalpha and TCRbeta repertoire sequencing tracked T-cell clones expanding and contracting after mild COVID-19 in a couple of donors. The cohort was made up of two young adult volunteers, one female and one male, who were previously healthy. General findings and caveats noted by the study authors: The study included only a couple of mild cases, and larger cohorts that include severe cases with pre-infection samples were judged to be necessary. The detection of some responding clones in pre-infection memory suggests that pre-existing cross-reactive memory T cells joined the SARS-CoV-2 response. SARS-CoV-2 specificity of the second-wave clones peaking on day 37 was not confirmed. Contracting CD4+ clones were found mainly in CM and EM memory subsets, while CD8+ clones were enriched in EMRA. From day 15 to 85, contracting clones showed balanced CD4/CD8 phenotypes, whereas a second wave of clones that expanded from day 15 to 37 leaned towards CD4+.

The sequence came from an adult woman who had mild COVID-19 (a few samples of this study predate the infection). The sample titles of this study are shuffled in the database, so cell type and time point are left out; the donor was told from shared clones. This sequence uses TRBV4-1 and TRBJ1-4; 8 bases in the middle match TRBD1. Sample: PBMCs or a T cell subset sorted from them (not recorded which). The CDR3 sequence is CASSQEPGGTNEKLFF. The nucleotides are TGCGCCAGCAGCCAAGAGCCAGGGGGCACTAATGAAAAACTGTTTTTT.